The clone carrying this T cell receptor (beta chain) was seen many times. Its specificity is unknown. The CDR3 has 14 amino acids. The germline gives CDR1 SGHRS, CDR2 YFSETQ. Trimming cost V 7 bases and J 2 bases, with 16 bases left between them. MiXCR was run by TCRdb on the 5' RACE reads, yielding one entry per CDR3 protein. The sample includes approximately 240,000 distinct CDR3 sequences, 3.6% seen only once; the top ten take around 20%. The sample originates from a study of T cells after yellow fever vaccination. Points from the study as a whole: Most primary-vaccination clones recurred post-booster (approximately 96% CD4, 88% CD8). Abundant contaminating clonotypes from the bulk population could appear in FACS-sorted repertoires. Clonotype sharing between CD4 and CD8 compartments was small. When the response was secondary, it was weaker but reached its peak faster, day 5 versus 15.

Sequencing used PBMCs, obtained 15 days after the yellow fever booster vaccination. This clonotype was obtained from a man aged 18 to 30 who received the YFV17D yellow fever vaccine. The chain has TRBV5-1 and TRBJ2-7, with D maybe TRBD2 (6 bases). This CDR3 reads CASRILGGTYEQYF. The CDR3 coding sequence is TGCGCCAGCCGGATACTGGGGGGAACCTACGAGCAGTACTTC.